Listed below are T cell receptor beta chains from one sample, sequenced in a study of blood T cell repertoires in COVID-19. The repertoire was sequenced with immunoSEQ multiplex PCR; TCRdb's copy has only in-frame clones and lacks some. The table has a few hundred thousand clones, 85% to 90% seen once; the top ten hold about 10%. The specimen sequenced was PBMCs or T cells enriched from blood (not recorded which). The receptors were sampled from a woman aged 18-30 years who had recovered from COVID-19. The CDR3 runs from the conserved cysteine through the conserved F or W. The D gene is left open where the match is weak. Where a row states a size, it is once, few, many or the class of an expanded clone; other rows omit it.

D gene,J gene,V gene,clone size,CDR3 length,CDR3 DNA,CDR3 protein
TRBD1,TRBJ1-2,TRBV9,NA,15,TGTGCCAGCAGCGTATACGAGACAGGGTTTAAAGGCTACACCTTC,CASSVYETGFKGYTF
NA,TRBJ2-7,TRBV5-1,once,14,TGCGCCAGCAGCTTAGGACAGCCAAGCTACGAGCAGTACTTC,CASSLGQPSYEQYF
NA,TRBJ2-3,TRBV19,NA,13,TGTGCCAGTAGTCGTGGGCTAACAGATACGCAGTATTTT,CASSRGLTDTQYF
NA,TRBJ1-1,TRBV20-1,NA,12,TGCAGTGCTAGTGACAGATCCACTGAAGCTTTCTTT,CSASDRSTEAFF
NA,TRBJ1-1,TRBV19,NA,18,TGTGCCAGTAGTATAGATCACAGGGTGTTGTTGATGAACACTGAAGCTTTCTTT,CASSIDHRVLLMNTEAFF
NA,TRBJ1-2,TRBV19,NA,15,TGTGCCAGTACCACCCCATGGCAGGGTGGCTATGGCTACACCTTC,CASTTPWQGGYGYTF
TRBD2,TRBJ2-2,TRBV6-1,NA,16,TGTGCCAGCAGTGGACTAGCGGGGGGTAACACCGGGGAGCTGTTTTTT,CASSGLAGGNTGELFF
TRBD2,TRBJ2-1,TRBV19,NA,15,TGTGCCAGTAGTATGTATAGCGGGAGATTGAATGAGCAGTTCTTC,CASSMYSGRLNEQFF
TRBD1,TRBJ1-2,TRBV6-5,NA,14,TGTGCCAGCAGTTACGGACAGGGACTCTATGGCTACACCTTC,CASSYGQGLYGYTF
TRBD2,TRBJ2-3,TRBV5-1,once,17,TGCGCCAGCAGCTTTGGGGCCCTAGCGGGGGGGTCAGATACGCAGTATTTT,CASSFGALAGGSDTQYF
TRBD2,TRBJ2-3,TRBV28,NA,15,TGTGCCAGCAGTTTACCAGCGGGAATAACAGATACGCAGTATTTT,CASSLPAGITDTQYF
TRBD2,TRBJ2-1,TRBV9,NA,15,TGTGCCAGCAGCGTCAGCGGGAATCTTGGGAATGAGCAGTTCTTC,CASSVSGNLGNEQFF
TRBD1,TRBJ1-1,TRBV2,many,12,TGTGCCGGACAGGGAGATGGAACTGAAGCTTTCTTT,CAGQGDGTEAFF
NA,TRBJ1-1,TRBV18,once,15,TGTGCCAGCTCACCACCAAATGGAGTGAACACTGAAGCTTTCTTT,CASSPPNGVNTEAFF
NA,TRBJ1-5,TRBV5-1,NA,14,TGCGCCAGCAGCCCAGGACAGATCAATCAGCCCCAGCATTTT,CASSPGQINQPQHF
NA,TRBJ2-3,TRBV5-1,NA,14,TGCGCCAGCAGCCTCGTACTGGGCACAGATACGCAGTATTTT,CASSLVLGTDTQYF
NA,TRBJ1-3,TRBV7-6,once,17,TGTGCCAGCAGCTTAGATCAGGCAGGGGCCTCCGGCAGCGCCATATATTTT,CASSLDQAGASGSAIYF
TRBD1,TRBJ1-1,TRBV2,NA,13,TGTGCCAGCAGTATACAGGGGGTAGGTGAAGCTTTCTTT,CASSIQGVGEAFF
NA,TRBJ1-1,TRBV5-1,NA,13,TGCGCCAGCAGCTTGCTGAGGGAAGCTGAAGCTTTCTTT,CASSLLREAEAFF
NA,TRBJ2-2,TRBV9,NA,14,TGTGCCAGCAGCGTAGCGACAGAGACCGGGGAGCTGTTTTTT,CASSVATETGELFF
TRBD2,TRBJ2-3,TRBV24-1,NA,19,TGTGCCACCAGTGACCCCGGGACTAGCGGGAGAAGTCACACAGATACGCAGTATTTT,CATSDPGTSGRSHTDTQYF
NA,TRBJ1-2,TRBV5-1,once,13,TGCGCCAGCAGCCTGACAGGAGATTATGGCTACACCTTC,CASSLTGDYGYTF
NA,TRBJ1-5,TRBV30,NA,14,TGTGCCTGGAGTGTGTCCGGGGTTAATCAGCCCCAGCATTTT,CAWSVSGVNQPQHF
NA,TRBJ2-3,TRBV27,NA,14,TGTGCCAGCAGTTTTGGGGCAAGCACAGATACGCAGTATTTT,CASSFGASTDTQYF
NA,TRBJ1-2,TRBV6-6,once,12,TGTGCCAGCAGCAGGGAAGGCTATGGCTACACCTTC,CASSREGYGYTF
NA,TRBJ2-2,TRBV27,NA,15,TGTGCCAGCAGTTTCAGAGGGTCGGGCACCGGGGAGCTGTTTTTT,CASSFRGSGTGELFF
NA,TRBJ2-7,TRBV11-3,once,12,TGTGCCAGCAGCTTGACTACTTGGGAGCAGTACTTC,CASSLTTWEQYF
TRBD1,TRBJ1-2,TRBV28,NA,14,TGTGCCAGCAGTTACGGGACAGGGAGGTATGGCTACACCTTC,CASSYGTGRYGYTF
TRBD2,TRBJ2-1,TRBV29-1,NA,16,TGCAGCGTCGGGGGACTAGCGGGTGTCCCATACAATGAGCAGTTCTTC,CSVGGLAGVPYNEQFF
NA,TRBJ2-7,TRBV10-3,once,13,TGTGCCATCAGTGAGTCCCTCTCCTACGAGCAGTACTTC,CAISESLSYEQYF
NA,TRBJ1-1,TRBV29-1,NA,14,TGCAGCGTTCACCTAGGGGCGGTCGACACTGAAGCTTTCTTT,CSVHLGAVDTEAFF
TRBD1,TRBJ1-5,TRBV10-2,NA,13,TGCGCCAGCAGCGGACAGGGCAATCAGCCCCAGCATTTT,CASSGQGNQPQHF
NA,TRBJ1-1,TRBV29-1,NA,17,TGCAGCGTTGAAGTAATTTTCGGGCCAAGGAGGATCACTGAAGCTTTCTTT,CSVEVIFGPRRITEAFF
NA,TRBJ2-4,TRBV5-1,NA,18,TGCGCCAGCAGCTTGGACCCCGGGACACCCAAGGCCAAAAACATTCAGTACTTC,CASSLDPGTPKAKNIQYF
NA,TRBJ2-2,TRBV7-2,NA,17,TGTGCCAGCAGCTTTCCACAAGGGGGTCGGAACACCGGGGAGCTGTTTTTT,CASSFPQGGRNTGELFF
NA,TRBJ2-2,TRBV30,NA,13,TGTGCCTATGACCATTCGAGGACCGGGGAGCTGTTTTTT,CAYDHSRTGELFF
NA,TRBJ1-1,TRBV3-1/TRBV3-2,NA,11,TGTGCCAGCAGCCAATCGACAGAAGCTTTCTTT,CASSQSTEAFF
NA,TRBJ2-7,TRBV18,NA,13,TGTGCCAGCTCACCCCAGAACTCCTACGAGCAGTACTTC,CASSPQNSYEQYF
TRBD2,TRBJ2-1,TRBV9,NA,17,TGTGCCAGCAGCGTAGATCTAGGGCTAGCGGGAGGGAATGAGCAGTTCTTC,CASSVDLGLAGGNEQFF
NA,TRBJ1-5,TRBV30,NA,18,TGTGCCTGGAGCCCCCCGCCGCGTGGGAGGGGGATCAATCAGCCCCAGCATTTT,CAWSPPPRGRGINQPQHF
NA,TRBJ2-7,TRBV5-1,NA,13,TGCGCCAGCAGCTTGGCCAGGGAATCCGAGCAGTACTTC,CASSLARESEQYF
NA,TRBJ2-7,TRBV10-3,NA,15,TGTGCCATCAGTGAGGGGTTAGCGGCAACCTACGAGCAGTACTTC,CAISEGLAATYEQYF
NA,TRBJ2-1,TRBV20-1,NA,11,TGCAGTGCTAGCCGGGACTTAAAGCAGTTCTTC,CSASRDLKQFF
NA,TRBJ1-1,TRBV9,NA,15,TGTGCCAGCAGCGTAGCTCAAGGGGGTCCCTTCGAAGCTTTCTTT,CASSVAQGGPFEAFF
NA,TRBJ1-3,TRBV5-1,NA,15,TGCGCCAGCAGCTTGATCGCGGCCTCTGGAAACACCATATATTTT,CASSLIAASGNTIYF
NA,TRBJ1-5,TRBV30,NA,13,TGTGCCTGGAGTAGGGGAGGGGATCAGCCCCAGCATTTT,CAWSRGGDQPQHF
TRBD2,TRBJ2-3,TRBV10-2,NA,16,TGCGCCAGCACGGGACTAGCGGGGGGCGGGACAGATACGCAGTATTTT,CASTGLAGGGTDTQYF
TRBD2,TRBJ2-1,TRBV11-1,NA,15,TGTGCCAGCAGCTTCGGGACTAGCGGGTACAATGAGCAGTTCTTC,CASSFGTSGYNEQFF
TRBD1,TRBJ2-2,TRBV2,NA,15,TGTGCCAGCAGGGCGACAGGGCATGACACCGGGGAGCTGTTTTTT,CASRATGHDTGELFF
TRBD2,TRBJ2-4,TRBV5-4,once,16,TGTGCCAGCAGCCTGGGACTAGCGGGAGCCCAAAACATTCAGTACTTC,CASSLGLAGAQNIQYF
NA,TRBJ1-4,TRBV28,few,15,TGTGCCAGCAGTCCCGGAGGGGCTCATAATGAAAAACTGTTTTTT,CASSPGGAHNEKLFF
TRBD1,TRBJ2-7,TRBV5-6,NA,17,TGTGCCAGCAGCTTGGTTGGGCCCCTAGGGGGCGCGGACGAGCAGTACTTC,CASSLVGPLGGADEQYF
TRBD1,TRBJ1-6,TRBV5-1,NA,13,TGCGCCAGCAGGGGACAGGATAATTCACCCCTCCACTTT,CASRGQDNSPLHF
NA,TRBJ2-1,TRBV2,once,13,TGTGCCAGCATTTTGTGGGAGTCCAATGAGCAGTTCTTC,CASILWESNEQFF